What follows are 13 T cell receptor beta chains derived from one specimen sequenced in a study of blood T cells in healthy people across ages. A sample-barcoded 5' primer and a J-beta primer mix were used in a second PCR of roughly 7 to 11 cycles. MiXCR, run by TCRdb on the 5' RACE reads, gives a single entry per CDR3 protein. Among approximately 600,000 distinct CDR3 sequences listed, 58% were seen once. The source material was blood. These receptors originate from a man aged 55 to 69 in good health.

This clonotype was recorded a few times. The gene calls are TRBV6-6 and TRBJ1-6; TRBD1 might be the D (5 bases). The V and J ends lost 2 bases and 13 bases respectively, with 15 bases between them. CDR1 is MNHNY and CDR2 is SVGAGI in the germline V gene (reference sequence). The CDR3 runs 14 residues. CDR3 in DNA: TGTGCCAGCAGTTACGATATGGGACCGTCGCCCCTCCACTTT. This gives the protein CASSYDMGPSPLHF.

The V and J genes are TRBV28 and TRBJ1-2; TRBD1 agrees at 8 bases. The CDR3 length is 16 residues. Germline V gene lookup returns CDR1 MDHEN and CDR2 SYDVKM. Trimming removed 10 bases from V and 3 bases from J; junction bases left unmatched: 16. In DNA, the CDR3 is TGTGCCACCTCCCTCCCCGGACAGGGAGTATACTATGGCTACACCTTC. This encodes CATSLPGQGVYYGYTF.

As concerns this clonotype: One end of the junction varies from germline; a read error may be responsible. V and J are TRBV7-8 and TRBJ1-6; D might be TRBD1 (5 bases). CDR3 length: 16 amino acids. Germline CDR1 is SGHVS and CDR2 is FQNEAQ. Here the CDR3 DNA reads TGTGCCAGCAGCTTAGTTCAGCCAGGGCATAATTCGCCCCTCCACTTT. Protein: CASSLVQPGHNSPLHF.

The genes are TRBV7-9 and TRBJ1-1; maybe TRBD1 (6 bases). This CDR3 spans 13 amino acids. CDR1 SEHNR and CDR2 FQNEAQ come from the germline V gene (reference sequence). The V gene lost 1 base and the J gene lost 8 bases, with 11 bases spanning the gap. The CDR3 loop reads CASSLGWDIEAFF. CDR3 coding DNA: TGTGCCAGCAGCTTAGGTTGGGACATCGAAGCTTTCTTT.

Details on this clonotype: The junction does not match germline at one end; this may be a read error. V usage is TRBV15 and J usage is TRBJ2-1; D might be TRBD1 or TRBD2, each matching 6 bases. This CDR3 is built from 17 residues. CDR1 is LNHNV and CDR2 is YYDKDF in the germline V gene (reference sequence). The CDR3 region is CVTSRVSGGRGYNEQFF. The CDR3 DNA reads TGTGTCACCAGCAGAGTCTCCGGGGGCCGGGGATACAATGAGCAGTTCTTC.

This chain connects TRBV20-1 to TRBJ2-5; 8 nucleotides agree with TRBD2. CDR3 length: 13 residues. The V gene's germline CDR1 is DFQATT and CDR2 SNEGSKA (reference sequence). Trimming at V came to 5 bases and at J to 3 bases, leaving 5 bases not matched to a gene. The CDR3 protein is CSAQTGLEETQYF. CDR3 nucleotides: TGCAGTGCTCAAACGGGACTAGAAGAGACCCAGTACTTC.

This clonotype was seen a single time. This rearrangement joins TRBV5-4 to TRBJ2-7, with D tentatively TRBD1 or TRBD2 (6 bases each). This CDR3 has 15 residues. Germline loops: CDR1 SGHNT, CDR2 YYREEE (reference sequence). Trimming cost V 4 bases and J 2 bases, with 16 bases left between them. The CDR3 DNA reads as TGTGCCAGCAGCCCGATGGGGGGCGCGACCTACGAGCAGTACTTC. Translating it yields CASSPMGGATYEQYF.

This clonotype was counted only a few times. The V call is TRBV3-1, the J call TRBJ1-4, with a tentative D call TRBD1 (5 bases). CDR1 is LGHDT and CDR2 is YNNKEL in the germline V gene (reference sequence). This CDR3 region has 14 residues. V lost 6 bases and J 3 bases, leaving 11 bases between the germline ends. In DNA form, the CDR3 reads TGTGCCAGCAGGGGTGGGGCGGCTAATGAAAAACTGTTTTTT. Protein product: CASRGGAANEKLFF.

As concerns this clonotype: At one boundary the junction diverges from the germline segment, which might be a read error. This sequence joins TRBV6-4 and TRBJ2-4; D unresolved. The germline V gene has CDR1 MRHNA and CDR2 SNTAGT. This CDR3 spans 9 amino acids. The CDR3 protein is CGLHNIQYF. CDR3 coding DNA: TGCGGGTTACATAACATTCAGTACTTC.

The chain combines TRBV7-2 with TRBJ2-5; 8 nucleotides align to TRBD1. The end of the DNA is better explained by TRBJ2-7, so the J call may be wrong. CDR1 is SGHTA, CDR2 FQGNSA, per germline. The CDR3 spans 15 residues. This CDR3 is CASSLATGQGYEQYF. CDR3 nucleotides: TGTGCCAGCAGCTTAGCGACAGGACAGGGCTACGAGCAGTACTTC.

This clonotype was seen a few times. CDR3 sequence reads: CSASTGDEQYF. Here the CDR3 DNA reads TGCAGTGCTAGCACCGGGGACGAGCAGTACTTC. This chain uses TRBV20-1 with TRBJ2-7; tentatively, D is TRBD2 (5 bases). With 3 bases removed from V and 5 bases from J, the gap between germline ends came to 8 bases. The CDR3 is 11 residues long. Germline V gene data show CDR1 as DFQATT and CDR2 as SNEGSKA (reference sequence).

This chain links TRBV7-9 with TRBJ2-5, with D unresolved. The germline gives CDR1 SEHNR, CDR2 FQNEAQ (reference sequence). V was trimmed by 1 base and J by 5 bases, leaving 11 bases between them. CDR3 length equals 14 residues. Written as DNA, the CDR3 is TGTGCCAGCAGCTTAGAGCTAGGACGGGAGACCCAGTACTTC. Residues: CASSLELGRETQYF.

The CDR3 nucleotides read TGTGCCACCAGCAGAGATCAGAACCAAGAGACCCAGTACTTC. It specifies CATSRDQNQETQYF. The chain couples TRBV15 to TRBJ2-5, with D unresolved. The CDR3 covers 14 residues. V shed 0 bases and J shed 0 bases, with 5 bases lying between them. CDR1 is LNHNV, CDR2 YYDKDF, per germline (reference sequence).